This record looks at one TCR beta chain sequence and its context. Per the study methods: Using reference gene primer amplification, nucleated cell counts were estimated. Produced via immunoSEQ multiplex PCR; TCRdb's table is partial and in-frame only. Clonal size and the V and J genes are those of that table, whereas D and trimming came from the DNA. The sample comprises 13,000 or so clones, around four fifths of which are singletons, and around 15% rests with the top ten. The V gene end was trimmed by 4 bases and the J gene end by 2 bases; junction bases not matched to a gene: 5. Germline V CDR1 and CDR2: MNHEY, SVGAGI. The CDR3 spans 15 residues. This sample was included in a study of blood T cell repertoires in COVID-19. Study information: PBMCs, B-cell-depleted T cells, or T cells provided the cDNA or gDNA that made up the material.

This sequence originates from a man between 40 and 49 years old with active or convalescent COVID-19. The sequenced sample was peripheral blood. The chain has TRBV6-5 and TRBJ1-2, with 9 bases aligning to TRBD1. The CDR3 nucleotides are TGTGCCAGCAGTTCCCGGGACAGGGACAACTATGGCTACACCTTC. Its protein is CASSSRDRDNYGYTF.